This T cell receptor (beta chain) was sequenced during a study of blood T cell repertoires in COVID-19. Study-level background: The samples span acute and convalescent COVID-19 from the United States, Italy and Spain. T cells, B-cell-depleted T cells, or PBMCs supplied cDNA or gDNA.

V shed 6 bases and J 7 bases; nucleotides not matched to a gene: 8. CDR1 and CDR2 (germline): SGHTS, YDEGEE. The CDR3 spans 14 residues. Seattle participants joined during active infection and were tracked over time. Per the study methods: Cell counts per sample came from amplifying reference gene primers. Assay used: immunoSEQ multiplex PCR; TCRdb lists only in-frame clones, some missing. That table furnishes V, J and clone size, whereas the DNA furnished D and trimming. The sample yields under 200,000 clones, approximately 80% seen once. Material: peripheral blood. The chain employs TRBV5-8 and TRBJ2-2; 8 bases line up with TRBD2. This TCR was recovered from a woman between 70 and 85 years old with COVID-19, enrolled during active disease. CDR3 protein: CASTTRTSYGELFF. The CDR3 bases are TGTGCCAGCACCACTCGGACTAGCTACGGGGAGCTGTTTTTT.